This T cell receptor beta chain was identified during a study of CD8+ T cells in alopecia areata. Trimming removed 4 bases at V and 5 bases at J, with 18 bases between. Germline V gene sequence: CDR1 SGHRS, CDR2 YFSETQ. This CDR3 has 15 residues. Sequencing templates came from extracted RNA that was reverse transcribed into cDNA. The protocol was immunoSEQ multiplex PCR, while the TCRdb copy is restricted to in-frame clones and leaves out a portion. The repertoire includes 180,000 or so clones, roughly 50% of them detected once, and roughly 17% sits in the top ten. Indicated treatment: oral pan-JAK inhibitor, 5-10 mg twice daily.

This clonotype originated in a human donor with alopecia areata. The sequencing used CD4+ T cells sorted from blood, collected between weeks 55 and 70, from a patient treated with tofacitinib. The chain employs TRBV5-1 and TRBJ1-2, with D perhaps TRBD1 (6 bases). The CDR3 is CASSLTDSGVYGYTF. The CDR3 nucleotides read TGCGCCAGCAGCCTGACGGACAGTGGAGTTTATGGCTACACCTTC. The entire variable domain, with the rest obtained from reference TRBV5-1 and TRBJ1-2, is as follows: KAGVTQTPRYLIKTRGQQVTLSCSPISGHRSVSWYQQTPGQGLQFLFEYFSETQRNKGNFPGRFSGRQFSNSRSEMNVSTLELGDSALYLCASSLTDSGVYGYTFGSGTRLTVV.